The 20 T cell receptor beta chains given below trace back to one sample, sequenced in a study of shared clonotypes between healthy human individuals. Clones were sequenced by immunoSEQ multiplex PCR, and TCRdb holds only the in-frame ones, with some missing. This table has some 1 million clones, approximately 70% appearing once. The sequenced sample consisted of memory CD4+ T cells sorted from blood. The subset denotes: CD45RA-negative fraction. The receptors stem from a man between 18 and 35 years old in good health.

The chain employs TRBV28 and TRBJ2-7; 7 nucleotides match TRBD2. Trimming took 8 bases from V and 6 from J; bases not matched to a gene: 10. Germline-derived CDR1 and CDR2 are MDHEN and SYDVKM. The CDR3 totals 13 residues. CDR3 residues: CASGPGTNREQYF. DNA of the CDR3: TGTGCCAGCGGCCCCGGGACTAATCGCGAGCAGTACTTC. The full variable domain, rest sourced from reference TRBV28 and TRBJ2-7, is DVKVTQSSRYLVKRTGEKVFLECVQDMDHENMFWYRQDPGLGLRLIYFSYDVKMKEKGDIPEGYSVSREKKERFSLILESASTNQTSMYLCASGPGTNREQYFGPGTRLTVT.

The CDR3 is CSVAGPGGDTQYF. The CDR3 nucleotides read TGCAGCGTTGCCGGACCAGGAGGTGATACGCAGTATTTT. The chain links TRBV29-1 to TRBJ2-3; TRBD2 might be the D (5 bases). The CDR3 has 13 residues. Trimming cost V 4 bases and J 6 bases, with 14 bases left between them. Germline V gene data show CDR1 as SQVTM and CDR2 as ANQGSEA.

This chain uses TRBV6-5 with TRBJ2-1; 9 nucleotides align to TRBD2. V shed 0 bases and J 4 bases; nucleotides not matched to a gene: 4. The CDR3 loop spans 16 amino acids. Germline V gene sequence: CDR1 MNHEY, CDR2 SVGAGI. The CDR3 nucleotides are TGTGCCAGCAGTTACTCGGCTAGCGGGACTTACAATGAGCAGTTCTTC. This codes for CASSYSASGTYNEQFF.

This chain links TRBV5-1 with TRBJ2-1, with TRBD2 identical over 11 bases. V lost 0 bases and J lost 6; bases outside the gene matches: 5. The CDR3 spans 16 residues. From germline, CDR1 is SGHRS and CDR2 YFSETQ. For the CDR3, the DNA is TGCGCCAGCAGCTTGGTCGGGACTAGCGGTGGCAATGAGCAGTTCTTC. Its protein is CASSLVGTSGGNEQFF.

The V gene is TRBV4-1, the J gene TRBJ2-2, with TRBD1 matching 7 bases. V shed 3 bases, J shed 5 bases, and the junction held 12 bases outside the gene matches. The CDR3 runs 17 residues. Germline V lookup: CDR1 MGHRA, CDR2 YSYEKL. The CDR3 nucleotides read TGCGCCAGCAGCCACCTACAGGGGTCCCCTGGTACCGGGGAGCTGTTTTTT. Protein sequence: CASSHLQGSPGTGELFF.

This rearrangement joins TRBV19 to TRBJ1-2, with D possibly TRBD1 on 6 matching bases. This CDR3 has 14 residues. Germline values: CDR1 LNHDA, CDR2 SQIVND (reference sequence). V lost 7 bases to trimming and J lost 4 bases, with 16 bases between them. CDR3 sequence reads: CASTTNRVGYGYTF. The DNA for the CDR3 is TGTGCCAGTACCACTAACAGGGTTGGCTATGGCTACACCTTC.

The CDR3 loop is CASSLLGPYEQYF. As DNA, the CDR3 is TGTGCCAGCAGCCTCTTAGGCCCCTACGAGCAGTACTTC. V is TRBV25-1 and J is TRBJ2-7; no reliable D call. The CDR3 spans 13 residues. Germline V gene sequence: CDR1 MGHDK, CDR2 SYGVNS. V dropped 6 bases and J dropped 2 bases, with 11 bases sitting between them.

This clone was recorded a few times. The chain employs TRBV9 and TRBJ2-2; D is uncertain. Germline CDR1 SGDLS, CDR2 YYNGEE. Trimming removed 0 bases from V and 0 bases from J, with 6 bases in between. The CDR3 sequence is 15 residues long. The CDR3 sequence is CASSVEAANTGELFF. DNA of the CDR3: TGTGCCAGCAGCGTAGAGGCGGCGAACACCGGGGAGCTGTTTTTT. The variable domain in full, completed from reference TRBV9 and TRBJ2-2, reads DSGVTQTPKHLITATGQRVTLRCSPRSGDLSVYWYQQSLDQGLQFLIQYYNGEERAKGNILERFSAQQFPDLHSELNLSSLELGDSALYFCASSVEAANTGELFFGEGSRLTVL.

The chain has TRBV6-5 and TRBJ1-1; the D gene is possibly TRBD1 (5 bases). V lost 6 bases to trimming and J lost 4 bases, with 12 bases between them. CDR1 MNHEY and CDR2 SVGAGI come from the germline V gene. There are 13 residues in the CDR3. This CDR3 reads CASRGRGTTEAFF. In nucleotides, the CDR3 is TGTGCCAGCAGGGGGCGAGGGACCACTGAAGCTTTCTTT.

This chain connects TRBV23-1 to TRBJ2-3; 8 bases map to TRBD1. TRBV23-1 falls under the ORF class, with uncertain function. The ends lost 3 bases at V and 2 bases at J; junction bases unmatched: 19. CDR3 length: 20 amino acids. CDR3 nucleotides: TGCGCCAGCAGTCAGTCTAACCCAGGGGGCCCCATCGGCTCCACAGATACGCAGTATTTT. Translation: CASSQSNPGGPIGSTDTQYF.

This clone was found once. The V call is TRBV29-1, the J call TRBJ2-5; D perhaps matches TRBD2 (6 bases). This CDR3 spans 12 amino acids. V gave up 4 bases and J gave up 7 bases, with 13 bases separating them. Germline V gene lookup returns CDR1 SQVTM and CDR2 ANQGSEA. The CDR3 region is CSVATGVGTQYF. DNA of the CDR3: TGCAGCGTTGCTACGGGAGTGGGGACCCAGTACTTC.

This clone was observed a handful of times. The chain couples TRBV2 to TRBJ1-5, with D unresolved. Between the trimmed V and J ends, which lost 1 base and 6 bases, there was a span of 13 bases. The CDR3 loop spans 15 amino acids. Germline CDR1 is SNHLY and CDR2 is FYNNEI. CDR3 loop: CASSEVRQSSQPQHF. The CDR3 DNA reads TGTGCCAGCAGTGAAGTTAGACAATCGAGTCAGCCCCAGCATTTT.

The CDR3 region has the DNA TGTGCCAGCAGCCGACGGGACAGGGGGTCCTCTGGGGCCAACGTCCTGACTTTC. This translates into CASSRRDRGSSGANVLTF. J is TRBJ2-6 and V is TRBV7-6, with TRBD1 identical over 11 bases. Germline V CDR1 and CDR2: SGHVS, FNYEAQ. The CDR3 runs to 18 residues. V lost 5 bases, J lost 0 bases, and 6 bases stayed unmatched.

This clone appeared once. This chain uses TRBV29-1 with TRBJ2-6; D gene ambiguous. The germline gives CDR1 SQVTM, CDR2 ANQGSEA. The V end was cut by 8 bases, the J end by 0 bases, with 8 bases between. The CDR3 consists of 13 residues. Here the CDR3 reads CSFSSSGANVLTF. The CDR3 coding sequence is TGCAGCTTTTCTTCCTCTGGGGCCAACGTCCTGACTTTC.

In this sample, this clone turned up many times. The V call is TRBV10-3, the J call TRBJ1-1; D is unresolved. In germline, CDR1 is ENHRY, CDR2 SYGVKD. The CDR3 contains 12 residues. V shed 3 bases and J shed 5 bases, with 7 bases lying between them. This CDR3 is CAISEVTTEAFF. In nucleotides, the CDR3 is TGTGCCATCAGTGAAGTAACGACTGAAGCTTTCTTT.

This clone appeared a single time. The CDR3 bases are TGTGCCTGGAGTGGGGACAGTTTTCAGTACTTC. Its protein product is CAWSGDSFQYF. The J gene is TRBJ2-4, the V gene TRBV30; 7 nucleotides match TRBD1. With 1 base clipped from V and 11 bases from J, the junction kept 2 bases outside the gene matches. This CDR3 spans 11 amino acids. The germline V gene has CDR1 GTSNPN and CDR2 SVGIG (reference sequence). The entire variable domain, with the rest obtained from reference TRBV30 and TRBJ2-4, is as follows: SQTIHQWPATLVQPVGSPLSLECTVEGTSNPNLYWYRQAAGRGLQLLFYSVGIGQISSEVPQNLSASRPQDRQFILSSKKLLLSDSGFYLCAWSGDSFQYFGAGTRLSVL.

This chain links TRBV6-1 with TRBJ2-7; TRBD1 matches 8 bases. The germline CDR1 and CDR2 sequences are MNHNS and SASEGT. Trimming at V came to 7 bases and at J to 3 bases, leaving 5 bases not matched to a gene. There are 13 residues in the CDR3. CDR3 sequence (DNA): TGTGCCAGCAAGGGGGGACAGGTCTACGAGCAGTACTTC. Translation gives CASKGGQVYEQYF.

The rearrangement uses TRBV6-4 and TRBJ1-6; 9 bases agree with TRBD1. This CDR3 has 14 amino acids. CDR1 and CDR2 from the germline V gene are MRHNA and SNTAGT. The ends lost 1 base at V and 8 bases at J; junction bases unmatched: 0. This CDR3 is CASSDWDRDSPLHF. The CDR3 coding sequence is TGTGCCAGCAGTGACTGGGACAGGGATTCACCCCTCCACTTT.

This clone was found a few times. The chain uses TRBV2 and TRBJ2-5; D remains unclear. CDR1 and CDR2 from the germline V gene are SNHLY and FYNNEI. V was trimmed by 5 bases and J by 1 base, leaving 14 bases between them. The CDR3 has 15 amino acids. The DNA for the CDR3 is TGTGCCAGCAGTCGCCTCTGGGGAATCCAAGAGACCCAGTACTTC. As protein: CASSRLWGIQETQYF.

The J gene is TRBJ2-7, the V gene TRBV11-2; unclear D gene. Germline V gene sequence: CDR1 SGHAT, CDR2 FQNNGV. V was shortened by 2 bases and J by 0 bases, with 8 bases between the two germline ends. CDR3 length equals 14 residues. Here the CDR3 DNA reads TGTGCCAGCAGCTTACCCCCCCACTCCTACGAGCAGTACTTC. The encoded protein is CASSLPPHSYEQYF.